Below, 8 T cell receptor beta chains from the same sample are listed, as sequenced in a study of cytomegalovirus exposure and HLA in healthy donors (dated by TCRdb to about 2017). The receptor library was made with the immunoSEQ multiplex PCR assay. For the multiplex PCR, a mixture combining 60 forward primers for TCR Vbeta segments and 13 reverse primers for TCR Jbeta segments was used. TCRdb stores this immuneACCESS table with in-frame sequences only. Part of the clones is absent; in the studies checked, under half of the shortfall reflects unresolved V genes, and no reason is known for the rest. The sample contains some 120,000 clones, 80% to 85% of them found a single time. The ten most abundant clones make up approximately 0.93% of the sample. Specimen: PBMCs. The receptors come from a human donor in good health.

This sequence joins TRBV7-6 and TRBJ2-3; D is undetermined. Deletions cut 5 bases from V and 7 bases from J, with 13 bases between. The germline V gene encodes CDR1 SGHVS and CDR2 FNYEAQ. The CDR3 has 13 amino acids. In DNA, the CDR3 is TGTGCCAGCAGCCCCGGCGAGAGGTATACGCAGTATTTT. It codes for CASSPGERYTQYF.

The chain recombines TRBV7-6 with TRBJ2-7; 7 bases are a match to TRBD1. Trimming at V came to 5 bases and at J to 3 bases, leaving 7 bases not matched to a gene. CDR1 is SGHVS and CDR2 is FNYEAQ in the germline V gene. The CDR3 has 14 residues. The DNA for the CDR3 is TGTGCCAGCAGCCCGGGGACAGTTAACTACGAGCAGTACTTC. As protein: CASSPGTVNYEQYF.

The chain uses TRBV7-6 and TRBJ1-1, with D tentatively TRBD1 (6 bases). V was clipped by 5 bases and J by 0 bases, with 13 bases between them. Germline CDR1 SGHVS, CDR2 FNYEAQ. This CDR3 is built from 15 residues. CDR3 sequence reads: CASSPGQGLNTEAFF. In DNA, the CDR3 is TGTGCCAGCAGCCCCGGGCAGGGGTTGAACACTGAAGCTTTCTTT.

This clone appeared a few times. The junction departs from germline at one end; a sequencing error may be responsible. The chain employs TRBV6-5 and TRBJ1-1, with 7 positions matching TRBD1. The V gene's germline CDR1 is MNHEY and CDR2 SVGAGI. This CDR3 is 14 amino acids long. CDR3 in amino acids: CASTYQTGSAEAFF. The CDR3 DNA reads TGTGCCAGCACTTACCAGACAGGGTCGGCTGAAGCTTTCTTT.

The J gene is TRBJ1-1, the V gene TRBV5-6, with D hard to call. This CDR3 contains 11 residues. Trimming took off 1 base at V and 8 bases at J, with 6 bases between the two ends. CDR1 SGHDT and CDR2 YYEEEE come from the germline V gene. CDR3 in amino acids: CASSLRGEAFF. The CDR3 region has the DNA TGTGCCAGCAGCTTGCGAGGGGAAGCTTTCTTT.

CDR3: CASSQGTGAYEQYF. The CDR3 DNA reads as TGTGCCAGCAGCCAAGGGACAGGAGCCTACGAGCAGTACTTC. The J gene is TRBJ2-5, the V gene TRBV14, with 7 bases identical to TRBD1. The J call may not be correct, given that the DNA end is closer to TRBJ2-7. Germline V gene lookup returns CDR1 SGHDN and CDR2 FVKESK. The CDR3 loop spans 14 amino acids.

The chain combines TRBV7-9 with TRBJ1-5; a weak D match, TRBD1 (6 bases). Germline-derived CDR1 and CDR2 are SEHNR and FQNEAQ (reference sequence). The CDR3 is made up of 16 amino acids. V was trimmed by 1 base and J by 0 bases, leaving 10 bases between them. DNA for the CDR3: TGTGCCAGCAGCTTAGGGGGACAAAATAGCAATCAGCCCCAGCATTTT. This codes for CASSLGGQNSNQPQHF. The full variable domain, completed using reference TRBV7-9 and TRBJ1-5, is DTGVSQNPRHKITKRGQNVTFRCDPISEHNRLYWYRQTLGQGPEFLTYFQNEAQLEKSRLLSDRFSAERPKGSFSTLEIQRTEQGDSAMYLCASSLGGQNSNQPQHFGDGTRLSIL.

The chain recombines TRBV4-1 with TRBJ2-5, with TRBD2 as a possible D gene (6 bases). V dropped 4 bases and J dropped 5 bases, with 11 bases sitting between them. The CDR3 is 13 amino acids. Per germline, CDR1 MGHRA and CDR2 YSYEKL. Here the CDR3 DNA reads TGCGCCAGCAGCCTCCTAGCGTTCGAGACCCAGTACTTC. This encodes CASSLLAFETQYF.